What follows are 18 T cell receptor beta chains derived from one specimen sequenced in a study of blood T cell repertoires in COVID-19. Assay: immunoSEQ multiplex PCR; the TCRdb copy retains only in-frame clones and omits some. This sample has a few hundred thousand clones, with approximately 80% found just once. Sequenced material: PBMCs or T cells enriched from blood (not recorded which). The receptors here all came from a man in his forties who had been exposed to COVID-19.

The V gene is TRBV2, the J gene TRBJ1-2; D is possibly TRBD1 (5 bases). Germline CDR1 is SNHLY and CDR2 is FYNNEI. Trimming removed 5 bases at V and 0 bases at J, with 10 bases between. The CDR3 has 14 amino acids. The CDR3 loop reads CASSSQGTNYGYTF. CDR3 in DNA: TGTGCCAGCAGTTCCCAGGGAACTAACTATGGCTACACCTTC.

V usage is TRBV7-3 and J usage is TRBJ2-2; D unresolved. CDR3 length equals 12 residues. Trimming stripped 3 bases from V and 7 bases from J, with 6 bases between. From germline, CDR1 is SGHTA and CDR2 FQGTGA. The DNA of the CDR3 is TGTGCCAGCAGCTTCCTCAGCGGGGAGCTGTTTTTT. Its translation is CASSFLSGELFF.

Only a few counts were recorded for this clone. This chain links TRBV6-8 with TRBJ2-3, with D maybe TRBD2 (7 bases). The ends were cut back, 2 bases at V and 1 base at J, with 13 bases in the middle. There are 16 residues in the CDR3. Germline lookup yields CDR1 MNHGY and CDR2 SAAAGT. The CDR3 DNA reads as TGTGCCAGCAGTTACGGGCGGGGGCGAGGCACAGATACGCAGTATTTT. It codes for CASSYGRGRGTDTQYF.

The gene calls are TRBV19 and TRBJ2-6; D is possibly TRBD1 (5 bases). Germline lookup yields CDR1 LNHDA and CDR2 SQIVND (reference sequence). Between the trimmed V and J ends, which lost 7 bases and 2 bases, there was a span of 9 bases. The CDR3 is 14 amino acids. CDR3 in amino acids: CASKRGPGANVLTF. The CDR3 DNA sequence: TGTGCCAGTAAAAGGGGCCCTGGGGCCAACGTCCTGACTTTC.

This clone has only a few counts. The chain is built from TRBV19 and TRBJ2-1, with unresolved D. Germline V gene sequence: CDR1 LNHDA, CDR2 SQIVND (reference sequence). This CDR3 comprises 15 residues. V shed 3 bases and J shed 0 bases, with 9 bases lying between them. CDR3 sequence (DNA): TGTGCCAGTAGTATTGGCTGGAGCTCCTACAATGAGCAGTTCTTC. It specifies CASSIGWSSYNEQFF.

The chain couples TRBV10-3 to TRBJ1-1; D not certain. The germline CDR1 and CDR2 sequences are ENHRY and SYGVKD. Trimming took 7 bases from V and 5 from J, leaving 11 bases between them. The length of the CDR3 is 12 residues. CDR3 loop: CAINSGRTEAFF. CDR3 sequence (DNA): TGTGCCATCAATTCGGGGAGGACTGAAGCTTTCTTT.

The chain employs TRBV6-6 and TRBJ1-2; D is perhaps TRBD1 (5 bases). V was clipped by 2 bases and J by 7 bases, with 11 bases between them. CDR3 length: 13 residues. Germline CDR1 MNHNY, CDR2 SVGAGI (reference sequence). The CDR3 spells CASSYGSGGGYTF. CDR3 DNA: TGTGCCAGCAGTTACGGTTCGGGGGGTGGCTACACCTTC.

The rearrangement joins TRBV18 to TRBJ1-5; tentatively, D is TRBD1 (5 bases). The V end was cut by 3 bases, the J end by 6 bases, with 9 bases between. Germline values: CDR1 KGHSH, CDR2 LQKENI. The CDR3 length is 13 residues. The CDR3 loop is CASSPGGIQPQHF. The CDR3 nucleotides read TGTGCCAGCTCACCTGGGGGGATTCAGCCCCAGCATTTT.

This clone was detected once. The chain is built from TRBV2 and TRBJ2-1; possibly TRBD1 for D (6 bases). With 7 bases removed from V and 8 bases from J, the gap between germline ends came to 15 bases. The CDR3 sequence is 13 residues long. Germline CDR1 SNHLY, CDR2 FYNNEI. CDR3 nucleotide sequence: TGTGCCAGCAAAACCACAGGGTACGATGAGCAGTTCTTC. This codes for CASKTTGYDEQFF. The full variable domain, its missing parts supplied by reference TRBV2 and TRBJ2-1, is EPEVTQTPSHQVTQMGQEVILRCVPISNHLYFYWYRQILGQKVEFLVSFYNNEISEKSEIFDDQFSVERPDGSNFTLKIRSTKLEDSAMYFCASKTTGYDEQFFGPGTRLTVL.

The V gene is TRBV29-1, the J gene TRBJ2-5; tentatively, D is TRBD2 (5 bases). From germline, CDR1 is SQVTM and CDR2 ANQGSEA. The CDR3 loop spans 12 amino acids. Trimming removed 3 bases from V and 10 bases from J, with 15 bases in between. CDR3: CSVDPSGRIQYF. The CDR3 bases are TGCAGCGTTGACCCGAGCGGCCGCATCCAGTACTTC.

The chain is built from TRBV5-1 and TRBJ1-1; 8 bases are shared with TRBD1. The trim removed 4 bases at V and 4 bases at J, leaving 9 bases unmatched. This CDR3 is built from 15 residues. The germline V gene encodes CDR1 SGHRS and CDR2 YFSETQ. In nucleotides, the CDR3 is TGCGCCAGCAGCCGTGCCGAGACAGGGGTCACTGAAGCTTTCTTT. It translates to CASSRAETGVTEAFF. The entire variable domain, with the rest obtained from reference TRBV5-1 and TRBJ1-1, is as follows: KAGVTQTPRYLIKTRGQQVTLSCSPISGHRSVSWYQQTPGQGLQFLFEYFSETQRNKGNFPGRFSGRQFSNSRSEMNVSTLELGDSALYLCASSRAETGVTEAFFGQGTRLTVV.

The rearrangement links TRBV2 to TRBJ2-1, with D maybe TRBD1 (6 bases). V was trimmed by 8 bases and J by 8 bases, leaving 22 bases between them. The CDR3 contains 15 residues. Germline loops: CDR1 SNHLY, CDR2 FYNNEI. Written as DNA, the CDR3 is TGTGCCAGCCTGGGGAGACAAGGGGGATCGGATGAGCAGTTCTTC. Protein product: CASLGRQGGSDEQFF.

This clone was seen only once. The chain combines TRBV18 with TRBJ1-1, with 8 bases lining up with TRBD1. The CDR3 has 17 residues. Germline lookup yields CDR1 KGHSH and CDR2 LQKENI. With 3 bases clipped from V and 4 bases from J, the junction kept 13 bases outside the gene matches. As DNA, the CDR3 is TGTGCCAGCTCACCTCCCGGACAGGGAATAACGGGCACTGAAGCTTTCTTT. Its protein is CASSPPGQGITGTEAFF.

V gene TRBV7-6 combines with J gene TRBJ2-1, with 9 bases identical to TRBD1. CDR3 length: 16 residues. V shed 3 bases and J 6 bases; nucleotides not matched to a gene: 9. CDR1 is SGHVS, CDR2 FNYEAQ, per germline. CDR3 protein: CASSLQGQGSLNEQFF. The CDR3 DNA reads as TGTGCCAGCAGCTTGCAGGGACAGGGAAGCCTCAATGAGCAGTTCTTC.

V gene TRBV1 combines with J gene TRBJ1-5; the table's D call, TRBD1, has no DNA check behind it. TRBV1 is listed as a pseudogene. The CDR3 is 15 residues long. The CDR3 sequence: CTSTPQGVSNQPQHF. CDR3 in DNA: TGCACCAGCACCCCCCAGGGGGTTAGCAATCAGCCCCAGCATTTT.

The J gene is TRBJ2-3, the V gene TRBV12-3 or TRBV12-4, with D hard to call. Trimming left V 5 bases short and J 7 bases short, with 7 bases between. The CDR3 sequence is 11 residues long. The CDR3 DNA is TGTGCCAGCAGTCCACAGTATACGCAGTATTTT. Translated, it gives CASSPQYTQYF.

This chain uses TRBV5-6 with TRBJ2-3; D is ambiguous. The V and J ends lost 1 base and 7 bases respectively, with 16 bases between them. Looked up from germline, CDR1 is SGHDT and CDR2 is YYEEEE. CDR3 length: 15 residues. The CDR3 DNA follows: TGTGCCAGCAGCTTGTACGGAGAAAGCATTAATACGCAGTATTTT. Amino acids: CASSLYGESINTQYF.

The V and J genes are TRBV5-8 and TRBJ1-5; weak D call: TRBD1 (5 bases). The germline V gene has CDR1 SGHTS and CDR2 YDEGEE. V was cut by 4 bases and J by 7 bases, with 15 bases left in between. The CDR3 contains 14 residues. CDR3 loop: CASSADSSYQPQHF. The CDR3 DNA reads TGTGCCAGCAGCGCAGACAGTTCATACCAGCCCCAGCATTTT.